This TCR beta chain is from a study of long-term antiretroviral therapy in people with HIV. The trim removed 0 bases at V and 4 bases at J, leaving 0 bases unmatched. CDR1 SGHRS and CDR2 YFSETQ come from the germline V gene. CDR3 length: 14 residues. About this clone: The antigen remains undetermined.

The assay, immunoSEQ v3.0, was run at survey level. The repertoire was sequenced with immunoSEQ multiplex PCR; TCRdb's copy has only in-frame clones and lacks some. The sample shows some 22,000 clones, around 90% of them seen only once. Specimens retained roughly 0.95-11 million cryopreserved PBMC preceding DNA extraction. Overall study results and limits: Clonal expansions arising prior to ART prevailed in the repertoire at every time point. Collection spanned 2004 to 2017; ART regimens may be less effective than current ones. Information pertaining to ART adherence, viral resistance or therapeutic modifications was not obtained.

V and J are TRBV5-1 and TRBJ2-5, with 10 bases that match TRBD1. The material was unsorted PBMCs, obtained 2.3 years after starting antiretroviral therapy. This TCR was recovered from a man in his sixties with HIV. CDR3 sequence (DNA): TGCGCCAGCAGCTTGGGGACAGGGGGAGAGACCCAGTACTTC. It encodes CASSLGTGGETQYF. Full variable domain (missing parts from reference TRBV5-1 and TRBJ2-5): KAGVTQTPRYLIKTRGQQVTLSCSPISGHRSVSWYQQTPGQGLQFLFEYFSETQRNKGNFPGRFSGRQFSNSRSEMNVSTLELGDSALYLCASSLGTGGETQYFGPGTRLLVL.